What follows are 31 T cell receptor beta chains derived from one specimen sequenced in a study of blood T cells in healthy people across ages. Alongside a J-beta primer mix, a sample-barcoded 5' primer served in a second PCR lasting roughly 6 to 11 cycles. TCRdb called the 5' RACE reads again in MiXCR, with one record for every CDR3 protein. The data hold hundreds of thousands of distinct CDR3 sequences, with roughly 41% observed a single time. The sample comprised blood. Source of these receptors: an elderly man in good health.

This clonotype showed up just a few times. This rearrangement joins TRBV7-6 to TRBJ2-1; possible D gene TRBD1, 5 bases. CDR3 length: 14 amino acids. With 0 bases removed from V and 7 bases from J, the gap between germline ends came to 10 bases. Germline CDR1 and CDR2: SGHVS and FNYEAQ. The CDR3 here is CASSLAQGENEQFF. Here the CDR3 DNA reads TGTGCCAGCAGCTTAGCGCAAGGGGAAAATGAGCAGTTCTTC. The full variable domain, in which reference TRBV7-6 and TRBJ2-1 provide the parts outside the CDR3, is GAGVSQSPRYKVTKRGQDVALRCDPISGHVSLYWYRQALGQGPEFLTYFNYEAQQDKSGLPNDRFSAERPEGSISTLTIQRTEQRDSAMYRCASSLAQGENEQFFGPGTRLTVL.

This clonotype has a count of ten or more. The chain has TRBV15 and TRBJ2-7, with 11 bases matching TRBD2. V dropped 10 bases and J dropped 2; count of bases not matched to a gene: 19. CDR3 size: 18 residues. The germline V gene encodes CDR1 LNHNV and CDR2 YYDKDF (reference sequence). DNA of the CDR3: TGTGCCAACTTAGCGGGAGGGCCCGGCCGGTCGGGGACCTACGAGCAGTACTTC. This encodes CANLAGGPGRSGTYEQYF.

The chain links TRBV4-2 to TRBJ2-5; 7 nucleotides match TRBD1. Germline values: CDR1 LGHNA, CDR2 YNFKEQ. The J segment lost 2 bases and the V segment lost 4 bases, leaving 7 bases of the junction unmatched. The CDR3 runs to 15 residues. The CDR3 bases are TGTGCCAGCAGCCCTTACCGGGACAGTCAAGAGACCCAGTACTTC. It translates to CASSPYRDSQETQYF.

The chain combines TRBV7-9 with TRBJ2-3, with TRBD1 identical over 10 bases. The CDR3 is 13 amino acids. Germline trimming cut 5 bases from V and 10 bases from J; bases unmatched to any gene: 6. Per the germline V gene, CDR1 is SEHNR and CDR2 is FQNEAQ (reference sequence). The chain's CDR3 is CASSRDRGLAQYF. CDR3 DNA sequence: TGTGCCAGCAGCCGGGACAGGGGACTGGCGCAGTATTTT.

The table lists this clonotype with a few counts. This chain joins TRBV6-6 and TRBJ1-2; 9 nucleotides align to TRBD1. With 6 bases clipped from V and 6 bases from J, the junction kept 8 bases outside the gene matches. This CDR3 spans 14 amino acids. Germline V gene lookup returns CDR1 MNHNY and CDR2 SVGAGI (reference sequence). For the CDR3, the DNA is TGTGCCAGCAGGACAGGGGGTTGGAAGGATGGCTACACCTTC. It translates to CASRTGGWKDGYTF.

The CDR3 is CASSLAGLSNEQFF. CDR3 nucleotides: TGTGCCAGCAGCTTGGCTGGACTATCCAATGAGCAGTTCTTC. The gene calls are TRBV11-3 and TRBJ2-1; perhaps TRBD2 as D (6 bases). Germline CDR1 SGHNT, CDR2 YENEEA. Trimming shortened V by 3 bases and J by 6 bases, and 12 bases separated the two germline ends. The CDR3 length is 14 residues.

The rearrangement joins TRBV10-1 to TRBJ2-1; 7 nucleotides align to TRBD1. With V trimmed by 0 bases and J by 7 bases, 6 bases remained unmatched. The CDR3 totals 15 residues. Germline CDR1 WNHNN, CDR2 SYGVQD (reference sequence). The CDR3 DNA reads TGCGCCAGCAGTGAGTCCTACACAGGGGTGAATGAGCAGTTCTTC. Its protein is CASSESYTGVNEQFF.

This clonotype turned up a few times. The chain joins TRBV7-2 to TRBJ2-3; TRBD2 matches at 14 bases. V was clipped by 6 bases and J by 4 bases; unmatched bases: 15. Germline CDR1 is SGHTA and CDR2 is FQGNSA. CDR3 length: 19 amino acids. In DNA form, the CDR3 reads TGTGCCAGCAGGCCCCCCGGACTAGCGGGAGGTATGAGGGCAGATACGCAGTATTTT. Translation gives CASRPPGLAGGMRADTQYF.

CDR3: CASSFSGPSGYNEQFF. CDR3 in DNA: TGTGCCAGCAGTTTTTCCGGGCCTAGCGGCTACAATGAGCAGTTCTTC. The V call is TRBV12-3 or TRBV12-4, the J call TRBJ2-1, with TRBD2 identical over 7 bases. The CDR3 is made up of 16 amino acids. Trimming at V came to 3 bases and at J to 3 bases, leaving 8 bases not matched to a gene.

The rearrangement links TRBV12-3 or TRBV12-4 to TRBJ2-5; TRBD1 is a possible D gene (5 bases). V dropped 1 base and J dropped 4 bases, with 16 bases sitting between them. CDR3 length: 16 amino acids. The DNA of the CDR3 is TGTGCCAGCAGTTTAGAGGGTCCATTAAGGGGAGAGACCCAGTACTTC. It specifies CASSLEGPLRGETQYF.

This chain connects TRBV5-6 to TRBJ2-5; 10 bases match TRBD1. The DNA end favors TRBJ2-7, so the J call may be wrong. Germline CDR1 and CDR2: SGHDT and YYEEEE. This CDR3 has 14 residues. CDR3 region: CASSFGTGADEQYF. CDR3 in DNA: TGTGCCAGCAGCTTCGGGACAGGGGCGGACGAGCAGTACTTC.

To note about this clonotype: A single base separates this from a much larger clone, so it may be a read error. The chain uses TRBV6-2 or TRBV6-3 and TRBJ2-5; 12 nucleotides line up with TRBD2. Trimming took 8 bases from V and 11 from J; bases not matched to a gene: 12. The CDR3 runs to 14 residues. The germline CDR1 and CDR2 sequences are MNHEY and SVGEGT. The CDR3 spells CASASGGVNNEQYF. The CDR3 DNA follows: TGTGCCAGCGCTAGCGGGGGGGTGAACAATGAGCAGTACTTC.

This rearrangement joins TRBV20-1 to TRBJ2-7; 7 nucleotides align to TRBD2. V lost 1 base and J lost 2; bases outside the gene matches: 5. The CDR3 consists of 14 residues. In germline, CDR1 is DFQATT, CDR2 SNEGSKA (reference sequence). The DNA for the CDR3 is TGCAGTGCTAGAGTCGGCGGGGGAGCCTACGAGCAGTACTTC. It yields the protein CSARVGGGAYEQYF.

The chain joins TRBV6-2 or TRBV6-3 to TRBJ2-5; TRBD2 agrees at 10 bases. The V gene end was trimmed by 2 bases and the J gene end by 11 bases; junction bases not matched to a gene: 20. Germline CDR1 and CDR2: MNHEY and SVGEGT. This CDR3 contains 18 residues. CDR3 DNA sequence: TGTGCCAGCAGTTACCTGTCTAGCGGGAGACCTACGTACAATGAGCAGTACTTC. Protein: CASSYLSSGRPTYNEQYF.

The genes are TRBV7-8 and TRBJ2-6, with D uncertain. V was shortened by 3 bases and J by 0 bases, with 15 bases between the two germline ends. Germline lookup yields CDR1 SGHVS and CDR2 FQNEAQ. CDR3 length: 18 residues. This CDR3 reads CASSFGRAPSSGANVLTF. CDR3 in DNA: TGTGCCAGCAGCTTTGGCCGGGCTCCCAGCTCTGGGGCCAACGTCCTGACTTTC.

This chain connects TRBV29-1 to TRBJ1-5, with D possibly being TRBD1 (5 bases). The germline V and J ends were trimmed by 6 bases and 1 base, with 7 bases remaining between them. The CDR3 contains 12 residues. Germline lookup yields CDR1 SQVTM and CDR2 ANQGSEA. The CDR3 protein is CSVQVSNQPQHF. In DNA form, the CDR3 reads TGCAGCGTACAGGTAAGCAATCAGCCCCAGCATTTT.

The sample holds a few counts of this clonotype. The chain has TRBV20-1 and TRBJ2-4, with 8 bases that match TRBD2. V shed 0 bases and J 2 bases; nucleotides not matched to a gene: 6. This CDR3 contains 16 residues. CDR1 is DFQATT and CDR2 is SNEGSKA in the germline V gene (reference sequence). The CDR3 bases are TGCAGTGCTAGAGAGGTAGCGGGATTCTCCAAAAACATTCAGTACTTC. This sequence encodes CSAREVAGFSKNIQYF.

This clonotype was counted between two and nine times. The DNA for the CDR3 is TGTGCCAGCAGTGAACGGGGCGGGATAAGCTCCTACAATGAGCAGTTCTTC. Translating gives CASSERGGISSYNEQFF. The chain carries TRBV6-1 and TRBJ2-1, with a weak D call TRBD2 (6 bases). Germline V gives CDR1 MNHNS, CDR2 SASEGT. V lost 2 bases and J lost 0, with 14 bases in between. The CDR3 sequence is 17 residues long.

Ten or more counts support this clonotype. Its ends do not fully match the called genes, so a read error is possible. This chain joins TRBV5-1 and TRBJ2-7, with 9 bases matching TRBD1. The CDR3 totals 15 residues. CDR1 and CDR2 (germline): SGHRS, YFSETQ. The CDR3 bases are TGCGCCAGCAGCTTGGCGGGACAGGGCTCCCACGAGCAGTACTTC. It specifies CASSLAGQGSHEQYF.

This chain connects TRBV28 to TRBJ2-3; D is perhaps TRBD1 or TRBD2 (6 bases each). The germline V and J ends were trimmed by 10 bases and 0 bases, with 11 bases remaining between them. The CDR3 spans 13 residues. CDR1 MDHEN and CDR2 SYDVKM come from the germline V gene. This chain's CDR3 is CATMGGSTDTQYF. For the CDR3, the DNA is TGTGCCACCATGGGGGGCAGCACAGATACGCAGTATTTT.

The V and J genes are TRBV5-1 and TRBJ1-1; weak D call: TRBD1 (5 bases). The CDR3 length is 14 residues. Per germline, CDR1 SGHRS and CDR2 YFSETQ. Trimming shortened V by 2 bases and J by 4 bases, and 12 bases separated the two germline ends. The CDR3 reads CASSFIQGGTEAFF. The DNA of the CDR3 is TGCGCCAGCAGCTTTATTCAGGGAGGCACTGAAGCTTTCTTT.

This clonotype came up once. One end of the junction is discordant with germline, which a read error may explain. The rearrangement links TRBV5-1 to TRBJ2-6; 8 nucleotides agree with TRBD1. The CDR3 has 17 residues. The germline V gene has CDR1 SGHRS and CDR2 YFSETQ. In DNA form, the CDR3 reads TGCGCCAGCAGCCCTGGGACAGGTCTCTCTGGGGCCGACGTCCTGACTTTC. Translated: CASSPGTGLSGADVLTF.

The J gene is TRBJ2-4, the V gene TRBV16; D gene ambiguous. CDR1 KGHSY and CDR2 FQNENV come from the germline V gene. Trimming stripped 4 bases from V and 3 bases from J, with 7 bases between. The CDR3 runs to 13 residues. Here the CDR3 DNA reads TGTGCCAGCAGCCTGGCGAACAAAAACATTCAGTACTTC. Translation: CASSLANKNIQYF.

This clonotype was seen a handful of times. This sequence joins TRBV7-9 and TRBJ1-2, with 7 positions matching TRBD1. The CDR3 runs to 14 residues. V gave up 5 bases and J gave up 7 bases; unmatched junction bases: 10. Germline V lookup: CDR1 SEHNR, CDR2 FQNEAQ (reference sequence). The CDR3 DNA follows: TGTGCCAGCAGCCTTTTACAGGGGATAAGTGGCTACACCTTC. This sequence encodes CASSLLQGISGYTF.

This chain links TRBV7-6 with TRBJ1-6; D not certain. The CDR3 is made up of 14 amino acids. Germline V gives CDR1 SGHVS, CDR2 FNYEAQ. V lost 5 bases and J lost 6, with 11 bases in between. The CDR3 spells CASSPAARNSPLHF. CDR3 DNA sequence: TGTGCCAGCAGCCCGGCGGCGCGTAATTCACCCCTCCACTTT.

This clonotype was seen repeatedly, ten times or more. The rearrangement joins TRBV12-3 or TRBV12-4 to TRBJ1-2; tentatively, D is TRBD1 (6 bases). V was trimmed by 4 bases and J by 8 bases, leaving 14 bases between them. This CDR3 region has 13 residues. CDR3 sequence reads: CASSSGTRSGYTF. In nucleotides, the CDR3 is TGTGCCAGCAGTTCCGGGACAAGAAGCGGCTACACCTTC.

This clonotype appeared a few times. The chain joins TRBV5-1 to TRBJ1-4, with D unclear. Trimming stripped 1 base from V and 8 bases from J, with 6 bases between. This CDR3 has 12 amino acids. Per the germline V gene, CDR1 is SGHRS and CDR2 is YFSETQ. The CDR3 sequence is CASSLNGEKLFF. The CDR3 bases are TGCGCCAGCAGCTTGAACGGGGAAAAACTGTTTTTT. The full variable domain, with the rest looked up from reference TRBV5-1 and TRBJ1-4, is KAGVTQTPRYLIKTRGQQVTLSCSPISGHRSVSWYQQTPGQGLQFLFEYFSETQRNKGNFPGRFSGRQFSNSRSEMNVSTLELGDSALYLCASSLNGEKLFFGSGTQLSVL.

This sequence joins TRBV9 and TRBJ2-1, with 9 bases aligning to TRBD2. Per germline, CDR1 SGDLS and CDR2 YYNGEE. This CDR3 contains 14 residues. V was pared by 1 base and J by 9 bases, with 5 bases of the junction left unmatched. DNA for the CDR3: TGTGCCAGCAGCGTAAGCGGGGGGCAAGTTGAGCAGTTCTTC. It yields the protein CASSVSGGQVEQFF.

V is TRBV6-1 and J is TRBJ2-3; 10 bases map to TRBD2. The J segment lost 5 bases and the V segment lost 4 bases, leaving 3 bases of the junction unmatched. Germline assignment: CDR1 MNHNS and CDR2 SASEGT. This CDR3 spans 14 amino acids. DNA for the CDR3: TGTGCCAGCAGTGGAGCGGGGGGGATAGATACGCAGTATTTT. Translating gives CASSGAGGIDTQYF.

The chain combines TRBV20-1 with TRBJ2-5; TRBD2 might be the D (6 bases). Germline CDR1 and CDR2: DFQATT and SNEGSKA (reference sequence). CDR3 length equals 12 residues. Trimming pared 5 bases from V and 6 bases from J, leaving 13 bases between. In nucleotides, the CDR3 is TGCAGTGCTCCCTTAGGCGGGAAGACCCAGTACTTC. Residues: CSAPLGGKTQYF.

CDR3 protein: CAIRGDSFYGYTF. The CDR3 DNA sequence: TGTGCCATCAGGGGAGACTCTTTCTATGGCTACACCTTC. V and J are TRBV10-3 and TRBJ1-2; D is uncertain. V was pared by 6 bases and J by 4 bases, with 12 bases between. The CDR3 sequence is 13 residues long. Germline loops: CDR1 ENHRY, CDR2 SYGVKD.